What follows are 2 T cell receptor beta chains derived from one specimen sequenced in a study of breast tumors, draining lymph nodes, adjacent tissues. Axillary draining lymph nodes of breast cancer patients supplied the node samples. TCRdb ran MiXCR on the multiplex PCR reads and lists one entry per CDR3 protein. The table shows some 150,000 distinct CDR3 sequences, with approximately 33% occurring only once. Input material: axillary lymph node tissue. Receptors originate from a female donor with breast cancer. Some clones in this sample may be carry-over from other donors' samples.

Ten or more counts support this clonotype. The chain carries TRBV24-1 and TRBJ1-5; the match to TRBD1 covers 7 bases. Trimming removed 7 bases from V and 1 base from J; junction bases left unmatched: 9. Looked up from germline, CDR1 is KGHDR and CDR2 is SFDVKD. This CDR3 is 16 amino acids long. The DNA of the CDR3 is TGTGCCACCAGCAATTCCGGGACAGAGAGCAATCAGCCCCAGCATTTT. Translated: CATSNSGTESNQPQHF.

The chain combines TRBV5-6 with TRBJ1-1; TRBD1 might be the D (5 bases). The V and J ends lost 3 bases and 4 bases respectively, with 10 bases between them. The CDR3 has 13 amino acids. From germline, CDR1 is SGHDT and CDR2 YYEEEE. The CDR3 DNA follows: TGTGCCAGCAGCTGGGGCACAGGCACTGAAGCTTTCTTT. It encodes CASSWGTGTEAFF.